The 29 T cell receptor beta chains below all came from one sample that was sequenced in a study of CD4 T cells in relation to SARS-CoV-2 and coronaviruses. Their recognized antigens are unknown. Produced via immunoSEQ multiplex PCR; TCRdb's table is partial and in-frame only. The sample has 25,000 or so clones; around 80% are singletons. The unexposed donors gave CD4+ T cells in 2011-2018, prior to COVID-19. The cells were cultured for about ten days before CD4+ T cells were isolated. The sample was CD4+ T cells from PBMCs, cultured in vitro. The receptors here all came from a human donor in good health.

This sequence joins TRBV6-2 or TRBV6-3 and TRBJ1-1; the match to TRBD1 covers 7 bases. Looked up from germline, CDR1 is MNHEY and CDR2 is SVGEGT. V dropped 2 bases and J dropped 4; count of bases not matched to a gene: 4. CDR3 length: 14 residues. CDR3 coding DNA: TGTGCCAGCAGTTACGGCCAGGGGGGCACTGAAGCTTTCTTT. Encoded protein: CASSYGQGGTEAFF.

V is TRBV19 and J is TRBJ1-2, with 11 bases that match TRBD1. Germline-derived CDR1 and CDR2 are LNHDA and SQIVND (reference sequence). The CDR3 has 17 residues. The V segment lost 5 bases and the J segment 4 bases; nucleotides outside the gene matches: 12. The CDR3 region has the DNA TGTGCCAGTAGTTCCACCGACGGACAGGGGGCGTTCTATGGCTACACCTTC. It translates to CASSSTDGQGAFYGYTF.

This CDR3 is CASTNPFRLGGLSGNTIYF. Here the CDR3 DNA reads TGTGCCAGCACAAATCCGTTCCGTTTGGGGGGACTCTCTGGAAACACCATATATTTT. The V gene is TRBV18, the J gene TRBJ1-3; a possible D gene is TRBD1 (5 bases). V lost 8 bases and J lost 0, with 26 bases in between. The germline CDR1 and CDR2 sequences are KGHSH and LQKENI. This CDR3 is built from 19 residues.

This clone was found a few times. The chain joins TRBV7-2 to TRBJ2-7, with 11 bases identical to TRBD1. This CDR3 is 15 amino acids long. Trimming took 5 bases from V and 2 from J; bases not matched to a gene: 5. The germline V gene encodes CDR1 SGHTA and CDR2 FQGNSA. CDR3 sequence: CASSPSGQGAYEQYF. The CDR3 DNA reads TGTGCCAGCAGCCCCTCGGGACAGGGGGCCTACGAGCAGTACTTC. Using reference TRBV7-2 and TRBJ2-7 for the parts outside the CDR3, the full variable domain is GAGVSQSPSNKVTEKGKDVELRCDPISGHTALYWYRQSLGQGLEFLIYFQGNSAPDKSGLPSDRFSAERTGGSVSTLTIQRTQQEDSAVYLCASSPSGQGAYEQYFGPGTRLTVT.

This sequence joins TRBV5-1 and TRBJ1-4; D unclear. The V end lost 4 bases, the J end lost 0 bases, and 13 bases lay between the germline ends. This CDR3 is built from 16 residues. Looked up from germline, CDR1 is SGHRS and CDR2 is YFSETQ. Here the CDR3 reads CASSAGRKPTNEKLFF. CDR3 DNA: TGCGCCAGCAGCGCCGGACGGAAGCCAACTAATGAAAAACTGTTTTTT.

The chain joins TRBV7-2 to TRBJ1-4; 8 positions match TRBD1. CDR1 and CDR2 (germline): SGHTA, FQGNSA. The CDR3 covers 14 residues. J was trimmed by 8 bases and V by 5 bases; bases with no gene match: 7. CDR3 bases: TGTGCCAGCAGCCCTGACAGGGGCGGCGAAAAACTGTTTTTT. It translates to CASSPDRGGEKLFF.

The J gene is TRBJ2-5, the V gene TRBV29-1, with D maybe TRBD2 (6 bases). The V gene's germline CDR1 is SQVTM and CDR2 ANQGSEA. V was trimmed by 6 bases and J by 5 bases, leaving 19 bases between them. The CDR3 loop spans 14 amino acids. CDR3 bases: TGCAGCGTCCGTTGGGCGGGACCTGGGGAGACCCAGTACTTC. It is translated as CSVRWAGPGETQYF.

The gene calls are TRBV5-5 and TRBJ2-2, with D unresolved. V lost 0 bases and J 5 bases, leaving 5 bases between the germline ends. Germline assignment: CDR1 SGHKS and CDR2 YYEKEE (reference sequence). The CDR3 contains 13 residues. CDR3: CASSLEGTGELFF. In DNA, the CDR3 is TGTGCCAGCAGCTTGGAAGGGACCGGGGAGCTGTTTTTT.

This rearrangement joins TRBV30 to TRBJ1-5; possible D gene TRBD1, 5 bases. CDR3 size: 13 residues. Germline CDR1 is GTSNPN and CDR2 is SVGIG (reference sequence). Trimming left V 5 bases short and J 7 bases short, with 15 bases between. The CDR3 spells CAWGRDGVQPQHF. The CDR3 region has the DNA TGTGCCTGGGGCAGGGATGGTGTGCAGCCCCAGCATTTT.

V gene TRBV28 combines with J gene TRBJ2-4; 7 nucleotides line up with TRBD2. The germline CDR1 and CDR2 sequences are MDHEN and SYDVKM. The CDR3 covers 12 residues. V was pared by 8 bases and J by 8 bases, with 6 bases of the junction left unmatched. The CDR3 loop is CASCGAGDIQYF. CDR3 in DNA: TGTGCCAGCTGTGGGGCGGGAGACATTCAGTACTTC.

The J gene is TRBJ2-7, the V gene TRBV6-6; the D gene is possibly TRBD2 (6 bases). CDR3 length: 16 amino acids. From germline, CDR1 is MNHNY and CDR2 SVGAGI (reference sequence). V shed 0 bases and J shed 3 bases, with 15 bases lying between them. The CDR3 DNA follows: TGTGCCAGCAGTTACTCAAGGCCTAGCGCGTACTACGAGCAGTACTTC. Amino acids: CASSYSRPSAYYEQYF.

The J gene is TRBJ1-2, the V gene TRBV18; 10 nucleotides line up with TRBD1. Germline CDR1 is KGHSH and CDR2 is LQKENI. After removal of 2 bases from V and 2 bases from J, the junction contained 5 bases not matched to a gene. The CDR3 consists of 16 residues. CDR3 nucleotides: TGTGCCAGCTCACCATTCCAGGACAGGGGGAACTATGGCTACACCTTC. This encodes CASSPFQDRGNYGYTF. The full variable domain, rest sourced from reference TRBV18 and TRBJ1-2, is NAGVMQNPRHLVRRRGQEARLRCSPMKGHSHVYWYRQLPEEGLKFMVYLQKENIIDESGMPKERFSAEFPKEGPSILRIQQVVRGDSAAYFCASSPFQDRGNYGYTFGSGTRLTVV.

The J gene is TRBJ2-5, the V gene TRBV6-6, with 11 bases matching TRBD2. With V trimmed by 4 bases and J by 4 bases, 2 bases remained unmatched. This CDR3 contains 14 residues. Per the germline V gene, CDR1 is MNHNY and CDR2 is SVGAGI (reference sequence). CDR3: CASSSGLAGETQYF. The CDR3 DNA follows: TGTGCCAGCAGTTCCGGACTAGCGGGAGAGACCCAGTACTTC.

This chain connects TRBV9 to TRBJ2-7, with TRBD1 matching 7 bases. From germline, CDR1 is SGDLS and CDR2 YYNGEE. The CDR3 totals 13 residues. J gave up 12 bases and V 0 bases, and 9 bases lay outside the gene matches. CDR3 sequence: CASSVGDRQGLYF. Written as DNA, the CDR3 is TGTGCCAGCAGCGTAGGGGACCGACAGGGTTTGTACTTC. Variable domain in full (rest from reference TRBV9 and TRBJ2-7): DSGVTQTPKHLITATGQRVTLRCSPRSGDLSVYWYQQSLDQGLQFLIQYYNGEERAKGNILERFSAQQFPDLHSELNLSSLELGDSALYFCASSVGDRQGLYFGPGTRLTVT.

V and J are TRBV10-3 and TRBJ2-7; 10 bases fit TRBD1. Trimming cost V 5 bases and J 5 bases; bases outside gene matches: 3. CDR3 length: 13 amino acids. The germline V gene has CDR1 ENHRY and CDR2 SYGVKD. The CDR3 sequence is CAISTGTGDEQYF. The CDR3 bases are TGTGCCATCAGTACCGGGACAGGGGACGAGCAGTACTTC.

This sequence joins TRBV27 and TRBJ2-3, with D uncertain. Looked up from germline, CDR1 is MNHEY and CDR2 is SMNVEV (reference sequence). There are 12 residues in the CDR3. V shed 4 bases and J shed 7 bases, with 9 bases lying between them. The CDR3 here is CASSSLGYTQYF. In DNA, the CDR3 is TGTGCCAGCAGTTCCCTCGGTTATACGCAGTATTTT.

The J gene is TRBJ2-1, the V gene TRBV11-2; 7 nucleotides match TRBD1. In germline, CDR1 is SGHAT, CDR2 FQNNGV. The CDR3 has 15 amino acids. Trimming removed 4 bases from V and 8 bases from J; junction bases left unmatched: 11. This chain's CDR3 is CASSSTTDRDDEQFF. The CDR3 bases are TGTGCCAGCAGCTCTACAACCGACAGGGATGATGAGCAGTTCTTC.

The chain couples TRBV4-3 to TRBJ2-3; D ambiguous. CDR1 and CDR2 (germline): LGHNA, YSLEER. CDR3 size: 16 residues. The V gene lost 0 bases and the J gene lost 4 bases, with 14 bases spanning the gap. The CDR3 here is CASSQEGFGLSDTQYF. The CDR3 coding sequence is TGCGCCAGCAGCCAAGAAGGCTTTGGGTTATCAGATACGCAGTATTTT.

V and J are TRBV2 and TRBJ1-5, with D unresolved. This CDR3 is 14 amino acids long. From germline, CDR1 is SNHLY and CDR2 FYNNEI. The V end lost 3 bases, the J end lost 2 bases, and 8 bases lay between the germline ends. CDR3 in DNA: TGTGCCAGCAGTGATGTGGCAGGCAATCAGCCCCAGCATTTT. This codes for CASSDVAGNQPQHF.

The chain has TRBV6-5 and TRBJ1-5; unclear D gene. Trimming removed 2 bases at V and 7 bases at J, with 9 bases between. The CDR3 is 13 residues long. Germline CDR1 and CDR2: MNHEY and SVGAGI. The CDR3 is CASSYREDQPQHF. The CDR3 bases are TGTGCCAGCAGTTACCGGGAAGACCAGCCCCAGCATTTT.

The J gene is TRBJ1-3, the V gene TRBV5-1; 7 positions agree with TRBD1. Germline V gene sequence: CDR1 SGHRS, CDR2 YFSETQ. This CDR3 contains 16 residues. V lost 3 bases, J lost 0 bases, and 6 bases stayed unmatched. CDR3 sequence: CASSSSGGISGNTIYF. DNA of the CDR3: TGCGCCAGCAGCTCTTCAGGGGGTATCTCTGGAAACACCATATATTTT.

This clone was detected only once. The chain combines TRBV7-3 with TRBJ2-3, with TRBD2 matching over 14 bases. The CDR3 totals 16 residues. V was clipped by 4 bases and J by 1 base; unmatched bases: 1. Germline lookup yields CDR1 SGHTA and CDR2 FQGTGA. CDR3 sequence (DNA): TGTGCCAGCAGCTCGGGACTAGCGGGGGGCACAGATACGCAGTATTTT. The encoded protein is CASSSGLAGGTDTQYF.

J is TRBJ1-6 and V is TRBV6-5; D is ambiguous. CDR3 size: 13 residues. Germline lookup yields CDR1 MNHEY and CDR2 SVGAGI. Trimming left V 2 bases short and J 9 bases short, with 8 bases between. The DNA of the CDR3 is TGTGCCAGCAGTTACCGGATTTCTTCACCCCTCCACTTT. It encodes CASSYRISSPLHF.

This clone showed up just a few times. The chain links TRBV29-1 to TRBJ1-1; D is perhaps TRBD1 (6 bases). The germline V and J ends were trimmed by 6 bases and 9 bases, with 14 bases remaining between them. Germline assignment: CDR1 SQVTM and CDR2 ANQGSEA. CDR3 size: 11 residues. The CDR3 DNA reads TGCAGCGTCCCCACTCGGGGGCAAGCTTTCTTT. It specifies CSVPTRGQAFF.

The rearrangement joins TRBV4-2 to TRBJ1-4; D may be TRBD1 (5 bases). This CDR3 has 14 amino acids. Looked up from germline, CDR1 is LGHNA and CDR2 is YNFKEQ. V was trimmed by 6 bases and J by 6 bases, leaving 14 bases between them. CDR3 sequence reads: CASSSGTGDEKLFF. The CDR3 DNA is TGTGCCAGCAGTTCAGGGACGGGAGATGAAAAACTGTTTTTT.

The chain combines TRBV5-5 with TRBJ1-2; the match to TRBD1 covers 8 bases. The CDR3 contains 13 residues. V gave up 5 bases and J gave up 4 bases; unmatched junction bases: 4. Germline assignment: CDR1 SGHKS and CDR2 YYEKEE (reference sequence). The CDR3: CASRFTGGYGYTF. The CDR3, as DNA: TGTGCCAGCAGATTTACAGGGGGCTATGGCTACACCTTC.

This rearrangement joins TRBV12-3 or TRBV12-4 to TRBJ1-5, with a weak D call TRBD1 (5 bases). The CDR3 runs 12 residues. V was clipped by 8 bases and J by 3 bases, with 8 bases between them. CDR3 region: CASRGNNQPQHF. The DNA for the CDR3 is TGTGCCAGCCGGGGGAACAATCAGCCCCAGCATTTT.

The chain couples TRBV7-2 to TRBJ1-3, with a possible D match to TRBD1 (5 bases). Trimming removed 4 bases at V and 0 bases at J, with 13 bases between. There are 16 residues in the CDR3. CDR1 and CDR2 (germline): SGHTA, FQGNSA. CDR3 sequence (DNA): TGTGCCAGCAGCTCTACCCCGACAGTCTCTGGAAACACCATATATTTT. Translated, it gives CASSSTPTVSGNTIYF.

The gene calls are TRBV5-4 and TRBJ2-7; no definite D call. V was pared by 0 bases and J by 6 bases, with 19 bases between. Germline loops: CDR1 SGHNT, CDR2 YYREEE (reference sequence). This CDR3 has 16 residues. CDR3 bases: TGTGCCAGCAGCTTGGAGAGTCTCACCTTAAAGGGCGAGCAGTACTTC. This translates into CASSLESLTLKGEQYF.